Listed below are T cell receptor beta chains from one sample, sequenced in a study of cytotoxic CD8 clonotypes in ibrutinib-treated CLL. Assay: immunoSEQ multiplex PCR; the TCRdb copy retains only in-frame clones and omits some. Here the sample spans fewer than 90,000 clones, just over 85% being singletons. The sequenced sample was PBMCs, obtained before ibrutinib treatment. These receptors originate from a human donor with chronic lymphocytic leukemia. CDR3s include the opening cysteine and the closing phenylalanine or tryptophan.

J: TRBJ2-7
V: TRBV19
CDR3: CASSIFAGTSYEQYF

J: TRBJ1-1
V: TRBV6-5
CDR3: CASSFTGMMNTEAFF

J: TRBJ1-2
V: TRBV28
CDR3: CASSLNRGRGGYTF

J: TRBJ2-3
V: TRBV4-1
CDR3: CASSQDRHGQGVPGADTQYF

J: TRBJ2-5
V: TRBV2
CDR3: CASSPDRAETQYF

J: TRBJ2-1
V: TRBV9
CDR3: CASSVEFLGWDEQFF

J: TRBJ2-7
V: TRBV29-1
CDR3: CSVRLGQAVYEQYF

J: TRBJ2-7
V: TRBV6-1
CDR3: CASSATGLTYEQYF

J: TRBJ2-7
V: TRBV4-2
CDR3: CASSQTGLAGGGYEQYF

J: TRBJ1-2
V: TRBV5-3
CDR3: CARLSCRPALRQGGYTF

J: TRBJ2-7
V: TRBV14
CDR3: CASSLMTGVGEQYF

J: TRBJ2-1
V: TRBV5-6
CDR3: CASSLGRLAGAYEQFF

J: TRBJ2-3
V: TRBV29-1
CDR3: CSVEKGGLADTQYF

J: TRBJ2-1
V: TRBV9
CDR3: CASSGTSIEQFF

J: TRBJ2-7
V: TRBV5-1
CDR3: CASRLGAGTGYEQYF

J: TRBJ2-7
V: TRBV19
CDR3: CASSNRDWGWREQYF

J: TRBJ2-5
V: TRBV7-6
CDR3: CASSLAGDGLETQYF

J: TRBJ2-7
V: TRBV27
CDR3: CASSKTGTGTYEQYF

J: TRBJ2-6
V: TRBV6-1
CDR3: CASSEYRLAGANVLTF

J: TRBJ2-1
V: TRBV2
CDR3: CASSLREENEQFF

J: TRBJ2-1
V: TRBV11-3
CDR3: CASSLGGEVHNEQFF

J: TRBJ2-7
V: TRBV11-2
CDR3: CASSQEVLAGVSYEQYF

J: TRBJ2-7
V: TRBV19
CDR3: CASSKPGLAGRYEQYF

J: TRBJ2-7
V: TRBV28
CDR3: CASSLPSTYEQYF

J: TRBJ2-1
V: TRBV6-5
CDR3: CASSRDTRIHNEQFF

J: TRBJ2-3
V: TRBV2
CDR3: CASREIEDTQYF

J: TRBJ1-2
V: TRBV5-5
CDR3: CASSLGAYYGYTF

J: TRBJ2-7
V: TRBV7-2
CDR3: CASSVPEGISYEQYF

J: TRBJ2-1
V: TRBV5-4
CDR3: CASSAFGTGGTYNEQFF

J: TRBJ2-2
V: TRBV7-6
CDR3: CASSGTALAGVTGELFF